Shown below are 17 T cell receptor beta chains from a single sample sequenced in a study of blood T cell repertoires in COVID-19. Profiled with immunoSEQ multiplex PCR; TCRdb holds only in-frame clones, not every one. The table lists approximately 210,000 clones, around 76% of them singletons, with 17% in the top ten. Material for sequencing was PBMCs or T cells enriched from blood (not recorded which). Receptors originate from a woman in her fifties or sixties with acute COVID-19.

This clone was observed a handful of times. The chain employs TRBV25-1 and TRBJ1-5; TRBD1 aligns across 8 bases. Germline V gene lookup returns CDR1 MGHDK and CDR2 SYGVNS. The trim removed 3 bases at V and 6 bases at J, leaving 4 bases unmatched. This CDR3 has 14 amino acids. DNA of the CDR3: TGTGCCAGCAGTGACCAGGGGGCCGCTCAGCCCCAGCATTTT. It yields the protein CASSDQGAAQPQHF.

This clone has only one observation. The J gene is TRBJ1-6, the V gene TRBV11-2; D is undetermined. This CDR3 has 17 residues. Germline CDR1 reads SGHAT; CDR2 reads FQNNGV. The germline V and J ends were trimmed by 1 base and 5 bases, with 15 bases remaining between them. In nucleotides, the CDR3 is TGTGCCAGCAGCTTAGGTCGTGGCCGGAGCAATAATTCACCCCTCCACTTT. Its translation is CASSLGRGRSNNSPLHF.

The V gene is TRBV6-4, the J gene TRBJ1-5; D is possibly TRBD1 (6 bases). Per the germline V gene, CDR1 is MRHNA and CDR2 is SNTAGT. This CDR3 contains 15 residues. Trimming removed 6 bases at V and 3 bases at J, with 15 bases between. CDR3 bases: TGTGCCAGCAGCCTAGCAACAGGGACCAATCAGCCCCAGCATTTT. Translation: CASSLATGTNQPQHF.

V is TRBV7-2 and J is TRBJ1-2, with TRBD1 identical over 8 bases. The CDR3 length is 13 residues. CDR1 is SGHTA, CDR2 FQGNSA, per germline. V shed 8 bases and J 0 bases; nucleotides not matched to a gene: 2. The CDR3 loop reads CASEGQANYGYTF. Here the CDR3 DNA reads TGTGCCAGCGAGGGACAGGCTAACTATGGCTACACCTTC.

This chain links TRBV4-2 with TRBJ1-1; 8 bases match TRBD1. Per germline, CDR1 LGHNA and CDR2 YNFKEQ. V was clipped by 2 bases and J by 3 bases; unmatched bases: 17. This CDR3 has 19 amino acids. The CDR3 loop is CASSQSRLKGQAMDTEAFF. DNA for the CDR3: TGTGCCAGCAGCCAAAGTCGTCTGAAGGGACAGGCGATGGACACTGAAGCTTTCTTT.

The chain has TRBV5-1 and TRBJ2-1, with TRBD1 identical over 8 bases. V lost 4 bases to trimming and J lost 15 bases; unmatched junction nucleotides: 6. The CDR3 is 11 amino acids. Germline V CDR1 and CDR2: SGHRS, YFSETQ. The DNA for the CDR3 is TGCGCCAGCAGCCCTGGACAGGGTCGGTTCTTC. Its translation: CASSPGQGRFF. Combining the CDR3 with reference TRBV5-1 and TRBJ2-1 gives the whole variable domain KAGVTQTPRYLIKTRGQQVTLSCSPISGHRSVSWYQQTPGQGLQFLFEYFSETQRNKGNFPGRFSGRQFSNSRSEMNVSTLELGDSALYLCASSPGQGRFFGPGTRLTVL.

CDR3 coding DNA: TGTGCCAGCGGGGGGGGGATGGCTAATGAAAAACTGTTTTTT. Protein product: CASGGGMANEKLFF. The gene calls are TRBV3-1 (or the pseudogene TRBV3-2) and TRBJ1-4; the D gene is possibly TRBD1 (5 bases). Trimming took 8 bases from V and 3 from J, leaving 13 bases between them. The CDR3 contains 14 residues. Germline V lookup: CDR1 LGHDT, CDR2 YNNKEL (reference sequence).

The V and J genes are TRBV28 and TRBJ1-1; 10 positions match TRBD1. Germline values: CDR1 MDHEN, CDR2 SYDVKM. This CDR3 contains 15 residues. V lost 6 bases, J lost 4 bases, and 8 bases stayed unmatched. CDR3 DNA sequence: TGTGCCAGCAGCGCCTCGACAGGGGGCGTCACTGAAGCTTTCTTT. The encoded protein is CASSASTGGVTEAFF.

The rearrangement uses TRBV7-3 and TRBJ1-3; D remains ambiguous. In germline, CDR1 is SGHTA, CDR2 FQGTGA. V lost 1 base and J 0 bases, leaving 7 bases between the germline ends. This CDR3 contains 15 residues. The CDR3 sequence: CASSLNPNSGNTIYF. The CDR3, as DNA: TGTGCCAGCAGCTTAAACCCTAACTCTGGAAACACCATATATTTT.

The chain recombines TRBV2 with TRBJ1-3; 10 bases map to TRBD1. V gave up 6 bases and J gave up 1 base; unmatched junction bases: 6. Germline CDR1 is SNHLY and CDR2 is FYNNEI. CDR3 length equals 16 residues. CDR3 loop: CASRDRTGGSGNTIYF. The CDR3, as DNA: TGTGCCAGCAGGGACAGGACAGGGGGATCTGGAAACACCATATATTTT.

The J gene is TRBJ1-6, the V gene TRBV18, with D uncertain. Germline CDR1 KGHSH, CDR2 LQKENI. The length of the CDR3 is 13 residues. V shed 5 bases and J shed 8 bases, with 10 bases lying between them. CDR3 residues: CASSFESDSPLHF. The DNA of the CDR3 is TGTGCCAGCTCATTCGAGTCCGATTCACCCCTCCACTTT.

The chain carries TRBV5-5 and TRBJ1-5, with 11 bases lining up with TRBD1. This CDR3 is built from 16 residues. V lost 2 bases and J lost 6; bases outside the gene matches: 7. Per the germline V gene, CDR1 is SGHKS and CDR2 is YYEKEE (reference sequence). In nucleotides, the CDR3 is TGTGCCAGCAGCTTCACACCGGGACAGGGGGGTCAGCCCCAGCATTTT. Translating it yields CASSFTPGQGGQPQHF.

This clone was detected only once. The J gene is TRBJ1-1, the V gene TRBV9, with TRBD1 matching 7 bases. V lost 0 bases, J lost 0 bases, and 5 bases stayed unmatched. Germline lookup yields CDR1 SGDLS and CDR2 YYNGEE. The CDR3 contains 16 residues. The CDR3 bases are TGTGCCAGCAGCGTAGCTGGGACAGCCCTGAACACTGAAGCTTTCTTT. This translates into CASSVAGTALNTEAFF.

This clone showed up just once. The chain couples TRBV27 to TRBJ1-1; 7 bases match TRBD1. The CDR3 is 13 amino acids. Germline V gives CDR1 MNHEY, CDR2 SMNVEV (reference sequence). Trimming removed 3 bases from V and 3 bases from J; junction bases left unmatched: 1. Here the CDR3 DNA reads TGTGCCAGCAGTTTCGACAGGGACACTGAAGCTTTCTTT. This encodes CASSFDRDTEAFF.

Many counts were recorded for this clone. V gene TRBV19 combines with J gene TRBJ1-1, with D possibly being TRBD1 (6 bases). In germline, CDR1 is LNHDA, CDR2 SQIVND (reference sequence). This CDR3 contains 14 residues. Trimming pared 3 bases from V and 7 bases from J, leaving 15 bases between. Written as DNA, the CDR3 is TGTGCCAGTAGTATCGAGGGACAATTCCATGAAGCTTTCTTT. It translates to CASSIEGQFHEAFF. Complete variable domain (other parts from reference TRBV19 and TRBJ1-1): DGGITQSPKYLFRKEGQNVTLSCEQNLNHDAMYWYRQDPGQGLRLIYYSQIVNDFQKGDIAEGYSVSREKKESFPLTVTSAQKNPTAFYLCASSIEGQFHEAFFGQGTRLTVV.

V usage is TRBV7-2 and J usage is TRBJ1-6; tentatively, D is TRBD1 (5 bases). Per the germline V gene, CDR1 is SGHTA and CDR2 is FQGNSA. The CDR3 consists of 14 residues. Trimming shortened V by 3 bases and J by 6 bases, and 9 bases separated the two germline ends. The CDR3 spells CASSFRGGNSPLHF. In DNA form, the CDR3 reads TGTGCCAGCAGCTTTCGGGGGGGTAATTCACCCCTCCACTTT.

CDR3 sequence reads: CASSKGTGVWHGYTF. CDR3 DNA sequence: TGTGCCAGCAGCAAAGGGACAGGCGTTTGGCATGGCTACACCTTC. The J gene is TRBJ1-2, the V gene TRBV6-5; 8 bases fit TRBD1. This CDR3 is built from 15 residues. CDR1 MNHEY and CDR2 SVGAGI come from the germline V gene. V was clipped by 6 bases and J by 6 bases; unmatched bases: 12.